The source of this TCR beta chain is a study of shared clonotypes between healthy human individuals. On this clone itself: Its target is not known.

The V and J ends lost 1 base and 6 bases, in that order; junction bases with no gene match: 2. The germline V gene encodes CDR1 SGHRS and CDR2 YFSETQ. This CDR3 is 15 amino acids long. Profiling relied on immunoSEQ multiplex PCR, and the TCRdb table lists in-frame clones only, not all of them. The sample lists roughly 480,000 clones, around three quarters occurring once. Study findings and constraints: Measured sharing among donors was expected to vary with sequencing depth.

Everyone who donated was a Caucasian adult who lived in Nashville, Tennessee. This receptor was obtained from a woman aged 40 to 50 in good health. Some clones in this sample may be carry-over from other donors' samples. Sequenced material: PBMCs. The chain employs TRBV5-1 and TRBJ2-2; 11 nucleotides line up with TRBD2. Here the CDR3 reads CASSLSSGRAGELFF. The CDR3 nucleotides are TGCGCCAGCAGCTTGAGTAGCGGGAGGGCCGGGGAGCTGTTTTTT.